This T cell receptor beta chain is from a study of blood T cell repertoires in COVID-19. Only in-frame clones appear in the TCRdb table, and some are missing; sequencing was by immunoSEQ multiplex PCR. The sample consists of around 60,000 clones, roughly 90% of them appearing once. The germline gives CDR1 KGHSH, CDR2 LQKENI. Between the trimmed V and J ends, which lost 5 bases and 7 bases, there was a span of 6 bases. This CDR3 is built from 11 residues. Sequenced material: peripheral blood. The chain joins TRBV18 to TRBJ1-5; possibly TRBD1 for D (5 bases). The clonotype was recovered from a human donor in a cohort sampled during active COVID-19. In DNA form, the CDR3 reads TGTGCCAGCTCAGCAGGGCAGCCCCAGCATTTT. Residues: CASSAGQPQHF. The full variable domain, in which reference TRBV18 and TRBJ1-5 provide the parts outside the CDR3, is NAGVMQNPRHLVRRRGQEARLRCSPMKGHSHVYWYRQLPEEGLKFMVYLQKENIIDESGMPKERFSAEFPKEGPSILRIQQVVRGDSAAYFCASSAGQPQHFGDGTRLSIL.